This passage covers 11 T cell receptor beta chains from one sample sequenced in a study of cytomegalovirus exposure and HLA in healthy donors. Amplification used 60 Vbeta primers and 13 Jbeta primers. This table comes from immunoSEQ multiplex PCR, and its TCRdb copy is limited to in-frame clones, with some not included. The sample holds around 170,000 clones, approximately 84% seen once. The sample was PBMCs. The source is a woman in her forties or fifties in good health and CMV-seropositive.

The V and J genes are TRBV2 and TRBJ2-2, with D possibly being TRBD2 (6 bases). V dropped 4 bases and J dropped 6 bases, with 9 bases sitting between them. Germline lookup yields CDR1 SNHLY and CDR2 FYNNEI. This CDR3 is built from 13 residues. The CDR3 sequence is CASSVGGPGELFF. The CDR3 nucleotides are TGTGCCAGCAGTGTGGGGGGACCCGGGGAGCTGTTTTTT.

In nucleotides, the CDR3 is TGTGCCAGCAGACCGCCGGGACAAGGCCTACATGGCTACACCTTC. This sequence encodes CASRPPGQGLHGYTF. The V and J genes are TRBV6-1 and TRBJ1-2, with D tentatively TRBD1 (6 bases). Germline V CDR1 and CDR2: MNHNS, SASEGT. CDR3 length: 15 residues. Trimming stripped 6 bases from V and 6 bases from J, with 20 bases between.

The J gene is TRBJ2-3, the V gene TRBV7-2; 12 positions match TRBD2. Germline V gene lookup returns CDR1 SGHTA and CDR2 FQGNSA. The CDR3 is 14 residues long. The V segment lost 8 bases and the J segment 5 bases; nucleotides outside the gene matches: 5. DNA of the CDR3: TGTGCCAGCTCCCTAGCGGGGGGGGGAGATACGCAGTATTTT. It codes for CASSLAGGGDTQYF.

This clone was seen a handful of times. CDR3 nucleotide sequence: TGCAGCGTTCGACCGACTGGTAATGAGCAGTTCTTC. This codes for CSVRPTGNEQFF. The rearrangement links TRBV29-1 to TRBJ2-1; the D is unclear. With 5 bases removed from V and 7 bases from J, the gap between germline ends came to 12 bases. The CDR3 contains 12 residues. The germline CDR1 and CDR2 sequences are SQVTM and ANQGSEA.

This chain uses TRBV18 with TRBJ2-1; TRBD1 might be the D (5 bases). The length of the CDR3 is 17 residues. V was clipped by 1 base and J by 6 bases, with 19 bases between them. Germline CDR1 and CDR2: KGHSH and LQKENI. Written as DNA, the CDR3 is TGTGCCAGCTCACCACAGGGTGCAGGGCTTTTGACCAATGAGCAGTTCTTC. The encoded protein is CASSPQGAGLLTNEQFF.

V gene TRBV4-1 combines with J gene TRBJ1-2; D is possibly TRBD1 (5 bases). The length of the CDR3 is 15 residues. Germline CDR1 is MGHRA and CDR2 is YSYEKL. V dropped 0 bases and J dropped 3 bases, with 11 bases sitting between them. CDR3: CASSQDSGNDYGYTF. As DNA, the CDR3 is TGCGCCAGCAGCCAAGATTCAGGGAACGACTATGGCTACACCTTC.

This chain joins TRBV6-5 and TRBJ2-5; D perhaps matches TRBD2 (6 bases). The ends were cut back, 2 bases at V and 7 bases at J, with 8 bases in the middle. The CDR3 sequence is 12 residues long. CDR1 and CDR2 (germline): MNHEY, SVGAGI. The CDR3 bases are TGTGCCAGCAGTTACCGGAGGGGGACCCAGTACTTC. Protein sequence: CASSYRRGTQYF.

The chain carries TRBV4-3 and TRBJ2-3, with TRBD1 matching 8 bases. Per germline, CDR1 LGHNA and CDR2 YSLEER. The J segment lost 3 bases and the V segment lost 2 bases, leaving 7 bases of the junction unmatched. The length of the CDR3 is 16 residues. Here the CDR3 DNA reads TGCGCCAGCAGCCAACCGGGGCAGGGGGCTACAGATACGCAGTATTTT. Protein: CASSQPGQGATDTQYF.

CDR3 protein: CASSLAGAGNEQFF. CDR3 in DNA: TGTGCCAGCAGTTTAGCGGGGGCGGGGAATGAGCAGTTCTTC. The chain links TRBV28 to TRBJ2-1; possible D gene TRBD2, 7 bases. Germline CDR1 reads MDHEN; CDR2 reads SYDVKM. Deletions cut 2 bases from V and 7 bases from J, with 12 bases between. The CDR3 has 14 residues.

The J gene is TRBJ1-2, the V gene TRBV27; 9 nucleotides line up with TRBD1. The CDR3 is 15 amino acids. CDR1 is MNHEY, CDR2 SMNVEV, per germline (reference sequence). J was trimmed by 4 bases and V by 6 bases; bases with no gene match: 9. The CDR3 DNA is TGTGCCAGCAGATCCGGGACAGGGTATGGCTATGGCTACACCTTC. Residues: CASRSGTGYGYGYTF.

This chain links TRBV7-2 with TRBJ1-5; weak D call: TRBD1 (6 bases). Trimming stripped 0 bases from V and 7 bases from J, with 13 bases between. Germline-derived CDR1 and CDR2 are SGHTA and FQGNSA. The CDR3 contains 15 residues. CDR3 loop: CASSLALTGNQPQHF. CDR3 coding DNA: TGTGCCAGCAGCTTAGCGCTTACAGGGAACCAGCCCCAGCATTTT.